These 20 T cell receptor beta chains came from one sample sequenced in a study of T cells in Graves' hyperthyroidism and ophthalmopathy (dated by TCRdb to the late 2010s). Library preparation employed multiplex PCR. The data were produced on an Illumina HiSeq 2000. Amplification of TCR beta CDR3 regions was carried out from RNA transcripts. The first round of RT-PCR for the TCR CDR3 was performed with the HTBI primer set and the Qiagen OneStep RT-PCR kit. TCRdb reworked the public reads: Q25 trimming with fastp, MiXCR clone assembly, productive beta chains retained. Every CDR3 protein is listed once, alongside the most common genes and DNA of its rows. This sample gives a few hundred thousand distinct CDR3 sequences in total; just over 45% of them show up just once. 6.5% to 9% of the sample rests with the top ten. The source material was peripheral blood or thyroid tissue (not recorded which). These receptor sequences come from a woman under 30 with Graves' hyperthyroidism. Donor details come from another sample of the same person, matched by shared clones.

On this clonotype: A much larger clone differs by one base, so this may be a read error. The CDR3 DNA follows: TGTGCCAGCAGCACCCGGGGCGATAATTCACCCCTCCACTTT. Protein: CASSTRGDNSPLHF. The chain joins TRBV9 to TRBJ1-6; D is perhaps TRBD1 (5 bases). Deletions cut 4 bases from V and 5 bases from J, with 10 bases between. The CDR3 contains 14 residues. Germline values: CDR1 SGDLS, CDR2 YYNGEE.

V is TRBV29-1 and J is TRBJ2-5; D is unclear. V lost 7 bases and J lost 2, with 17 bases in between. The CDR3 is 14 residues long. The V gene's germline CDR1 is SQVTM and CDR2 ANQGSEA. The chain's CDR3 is CSAPPGRPQETQYF. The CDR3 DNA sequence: TGCAGCGCCCCTCCCGGAAGGCCACAAGAGACCCAGTACTTC.

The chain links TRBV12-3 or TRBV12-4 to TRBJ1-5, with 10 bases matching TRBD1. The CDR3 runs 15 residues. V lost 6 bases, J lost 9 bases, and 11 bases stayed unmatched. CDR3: CASRSPGQGLRPQHF. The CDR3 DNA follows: TGTGCCAGCAGATCTCCGGGACAGGGGCTTAGGCCCCAGCATTTT.

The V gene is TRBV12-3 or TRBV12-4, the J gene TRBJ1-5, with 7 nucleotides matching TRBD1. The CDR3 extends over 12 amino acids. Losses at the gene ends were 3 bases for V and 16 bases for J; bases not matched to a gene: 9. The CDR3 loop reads CASSFSQGDLHF. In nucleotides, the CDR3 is TGTGCCAGCAGTTTCTCTCAGGGGGATTTACATTTT.

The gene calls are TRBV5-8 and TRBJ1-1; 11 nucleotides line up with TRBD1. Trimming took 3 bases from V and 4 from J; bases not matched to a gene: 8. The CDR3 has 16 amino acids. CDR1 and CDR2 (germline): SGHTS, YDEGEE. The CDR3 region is CASSSWAGQGGTEAFF. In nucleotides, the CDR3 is TGTGCCAGCAGCTCGTGGGCGGGACAGGGGGGCACTGAAGCTTTCTTT.

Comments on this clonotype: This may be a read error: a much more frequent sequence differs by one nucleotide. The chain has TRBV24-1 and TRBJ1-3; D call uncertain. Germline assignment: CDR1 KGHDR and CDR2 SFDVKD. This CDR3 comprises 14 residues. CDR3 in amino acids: CATSDTSSGNAIYF. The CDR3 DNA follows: TGTGCCACCAGTGACACGTCCTCTGGAAACGCCATATATTTT.

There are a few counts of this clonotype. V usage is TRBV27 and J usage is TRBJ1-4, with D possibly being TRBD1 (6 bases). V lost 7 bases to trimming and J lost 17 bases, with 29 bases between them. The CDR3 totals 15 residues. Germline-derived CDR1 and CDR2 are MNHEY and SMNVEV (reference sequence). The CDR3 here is CASTTGFSPSSPLFF. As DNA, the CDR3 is TGTGCCAGCACCACAGGGTTTTCTCCTTCATCCCCACTTTTTTTT.

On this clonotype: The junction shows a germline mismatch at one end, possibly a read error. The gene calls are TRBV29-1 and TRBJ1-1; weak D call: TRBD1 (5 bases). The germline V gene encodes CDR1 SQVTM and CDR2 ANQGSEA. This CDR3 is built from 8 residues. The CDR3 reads CSVEFGGF. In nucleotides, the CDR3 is TGCAGCGTTGAATTTGGGGGCTTT. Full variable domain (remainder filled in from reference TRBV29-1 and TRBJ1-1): SAVISQKPSRDICQRGTSLTIQCQVDSQVTMMFWYRQQPGQSLTLIATANQGSEATYESGFVIDKFPISRPNLTFSTLTVSNMSPEDSSIYLCSVEFGGFGQGTRLTVV.

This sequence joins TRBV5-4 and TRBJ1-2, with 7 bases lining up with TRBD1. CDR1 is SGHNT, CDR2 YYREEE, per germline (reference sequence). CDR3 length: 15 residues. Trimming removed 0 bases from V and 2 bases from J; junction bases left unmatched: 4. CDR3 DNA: TGTGCCAGCAGCTTGGTGGCACAGGGGAACTATGGCTACACCTTC. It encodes CASSLVAQGNYGYTF.

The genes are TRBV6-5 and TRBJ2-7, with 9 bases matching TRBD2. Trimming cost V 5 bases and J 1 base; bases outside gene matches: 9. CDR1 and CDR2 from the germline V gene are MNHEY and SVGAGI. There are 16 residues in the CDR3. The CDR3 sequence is CASSTLKTSGSYEQYF. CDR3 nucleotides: TGTGCCAGCAGTACGTTGAAGACTAGCGGTTCCTACGAGCAGTACTTC.

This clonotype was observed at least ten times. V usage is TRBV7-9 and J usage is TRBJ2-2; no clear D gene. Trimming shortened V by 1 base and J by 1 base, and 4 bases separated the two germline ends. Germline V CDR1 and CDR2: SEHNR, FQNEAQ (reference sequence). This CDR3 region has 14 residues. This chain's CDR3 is CASSLVLNTGELFF. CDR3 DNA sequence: TGTGCCAGCAGCTTAGTCCTGAACACCGGGGAGCTGTTTTTT.

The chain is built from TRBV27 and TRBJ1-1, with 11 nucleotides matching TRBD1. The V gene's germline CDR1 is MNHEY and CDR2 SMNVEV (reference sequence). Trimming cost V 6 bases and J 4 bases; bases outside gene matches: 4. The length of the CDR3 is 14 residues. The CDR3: CASRAGTGGTEAFF. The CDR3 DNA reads TGTGCCAGCAGGGCCGGGACAGGGGGCACTGAAGCTTTCTTT.

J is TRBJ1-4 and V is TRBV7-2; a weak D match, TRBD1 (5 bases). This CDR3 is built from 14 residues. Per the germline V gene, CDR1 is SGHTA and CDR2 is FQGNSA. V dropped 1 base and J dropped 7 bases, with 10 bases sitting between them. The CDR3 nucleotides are TGTGCCAGCAGCTTAGGGGGCAGCACTGAAAAACTGTTTTTT. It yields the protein CASSLGGSTEKLFF.

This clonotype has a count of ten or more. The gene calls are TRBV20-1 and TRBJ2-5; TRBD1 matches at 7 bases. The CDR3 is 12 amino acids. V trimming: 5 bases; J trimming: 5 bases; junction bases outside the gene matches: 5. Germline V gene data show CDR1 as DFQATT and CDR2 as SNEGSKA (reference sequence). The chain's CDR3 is CSASTGQETQYF. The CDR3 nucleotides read TGCAGTGCTTCGACAGGGCAGGAGACCCAGTACTTC.

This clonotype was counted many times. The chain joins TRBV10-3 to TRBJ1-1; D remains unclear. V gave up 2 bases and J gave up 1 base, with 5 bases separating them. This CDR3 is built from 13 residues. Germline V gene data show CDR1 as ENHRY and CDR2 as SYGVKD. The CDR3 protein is CAISEAENTEAFF. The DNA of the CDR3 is TGTGCCATCAGTGAGGCAGAGAACACTGAAGCTTTCTTT.

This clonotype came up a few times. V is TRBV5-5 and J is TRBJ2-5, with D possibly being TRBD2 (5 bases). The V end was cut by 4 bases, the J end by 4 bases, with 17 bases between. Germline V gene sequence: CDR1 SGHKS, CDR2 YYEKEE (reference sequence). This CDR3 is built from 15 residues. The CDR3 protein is CASSQDLGGRETQYF. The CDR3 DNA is TGTGCCAGCAGCCAAGACTTAGGTGGGAGAGAGACCCAGTACTTC. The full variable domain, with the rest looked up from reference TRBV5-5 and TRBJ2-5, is DAGVTQSPTHLIKTRGQQVTLRCSPISGHKSVSWYQQVLGQGPQFIFQYYEKEERGRGNFPDRFSARQFPNYSSELNVNALLLGDSALYLCASSQDLGGRETQYFGPGTRLLVL.

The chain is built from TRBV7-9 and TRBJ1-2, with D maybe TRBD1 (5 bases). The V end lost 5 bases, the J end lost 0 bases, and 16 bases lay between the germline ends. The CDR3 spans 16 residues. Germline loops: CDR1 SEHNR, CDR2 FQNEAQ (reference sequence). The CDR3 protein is CASSQEGRRANYGYTF. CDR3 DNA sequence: TGTGCCAGCAGCCAAGAGGGGCGAAGAGCTAACTATGGCTACACCTTC.

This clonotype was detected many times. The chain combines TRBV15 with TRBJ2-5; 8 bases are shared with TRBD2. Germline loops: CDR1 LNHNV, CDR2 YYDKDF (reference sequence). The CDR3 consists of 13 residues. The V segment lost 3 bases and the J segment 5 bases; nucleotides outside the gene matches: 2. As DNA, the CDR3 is TGTGCCACCAGCAGTCCTAGCGGGGAGACCCAGTACTTC. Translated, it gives CATSSPSGETQYF.

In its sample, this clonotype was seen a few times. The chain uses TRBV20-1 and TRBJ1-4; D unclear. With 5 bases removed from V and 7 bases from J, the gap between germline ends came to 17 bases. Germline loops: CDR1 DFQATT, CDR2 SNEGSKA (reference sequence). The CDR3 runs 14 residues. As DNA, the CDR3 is TGCAGTGCTTATTCCGCGAAGGGAACTGAAAAACTGTTTTTT. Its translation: CSAYSAKGTEKLFF.

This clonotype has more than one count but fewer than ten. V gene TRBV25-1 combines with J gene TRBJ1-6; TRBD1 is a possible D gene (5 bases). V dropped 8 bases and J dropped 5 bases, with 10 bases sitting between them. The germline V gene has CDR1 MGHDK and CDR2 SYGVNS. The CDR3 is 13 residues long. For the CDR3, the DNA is TGTGCCAGCGTGGGGCAAAATAATTCACCCCTCCACTTT. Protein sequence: CASVGQNNSPLHF.